Each of the 8 T cell receptor beta chains below was sequenced from the same sample in a study of T cells in Graves' hyperthyroidism and ophthalmopathy. It was RNA transcripts that yielded the amplified TCR beta CDR3 regions. During a first-round RT-PCR of the TCR CDR3, the HTBI primer set was used. TCRdb recomputed calls from the multiplex PCR reads with MiXCR, one row per CDR3 protein. The sample holds approximately 400,000 distinct CDR3 sequences, around a sixth seen once. What was sequenced was blood. These receptors were taken from a young man with Graves' ophthalmopathy.

This clonotype was detected ten times or more. This chain uses TRBV5-1 with TRBJ2-1, with 13 bases lining up with TRBD2. Germline-derived CDR1 and CDR2 are SGHRS and YFSETQ. The junction had 4 bases not matched to a gene; V was cut back by 4 bases and J by 9 bases. The CDR3 has 14 amino acids. The CDR3 sequence is CASSPGLAGSEQFF. CDR3 coding DNA: TGCGCCAGCAGCCCGGGACTAGCGGGGTCTGAGCAGTTCTTC.

V is TRBV29-1 and J is TRBJ2-1; tentative D call: TRBD2 (5 bases). The germline CDR1 and CDR2 sequences are SQVTM and ANQGSEA. CDR3 length: 16 amino acids. V lost 0 bases, J lost 6 bases, and 18 bases lay in between. This chain's CDR3 is CSVEDPTGNPRNEQFF. CDR3 DNA sequence: TGCAGCGTTGAAGATCCGACGGGGAATCCCCGCAATGAGCAGTTCTTC.

The V call is TRBV12-3 or TRBV12-4, the J call TRBJ2-5, with a tentative D call TRBD2 (5 bases). The CDR3 length is 13 residues. V shed 3 bases and J shed 5 bases, with 10 bases lying between them. The CDR3 sequence is CASSFGNGETQYF. For the CDR3, the DNA is TGTGCCAGCAGTTTCGGGAACGGCGAGACCCAGTACTTC.

The chain links TRBV6-1 to TRBJ2-2; the match to TRBD1 covers 11 bases. Germline trimming cut 5 bases from V and 3 bases from J; bases unmatched to any gene: 5. Germline-derived CDR1 and CDR2 are MNHNS and SASEGT. The CDR3 loop spans 16 amino acids. This CDR3 reads CASSQRTGGDTGELFF. The CDR3 DNA sequence: TGTGCCAGCAGTCAGAGGACAGGGGGCGACACCGGGGAGCTGTTTTTT.

This clonotype was seen at least ten times. The rearrangement links TRBV6-1 to TRBJ2-7, with D possibly TRBD1 on 6 matching bases. Per the germline V gene, CDR1 is MNHNS and CDR2 is SASEGT. With 4 bases removed from V and 1 base from J, the gap between germline ends came to 11 bases. This CDR3 region has 14 residues. The CDR3 protein is CASSVTGRSYEQYF. The CDR3 region has the DNA TGTGCCAGCAGTGTAACAGGGCGGTCCTACGAGCAGTACTTC.

This clonotype has only one observation. This rearrangement joins TRBV18 to TRBJ2-7; maybe TRBD2 (6 bases). Germline V lookup: CDR1 KGHSH, CDR2 LQKENI. The CDR3 is made up of 16 amino acids. V lost 1 base, J lost 0 bases, and 13 bases lay in between. The CDR3 DNA reads TGTGCCAGCTCACCACTGCTGGACGGGAGCTCCTACGAGCAGTACTTC. It is translated as CASSPLLDGSSYEQYF.

This clonotype was observed a few times. The chain recombines TRBV10-3 with TRBJ2-4; no definite D call. The CDR3 consists of 11 residues. V gave up 2 bases and J gave up 6 bases, with 2 bases separating them. CDR1 ENHRY and CDR2 SYGVKD come from the germline V gene. The chain's CDR3 is CAISERNIQYF. The CDR3, as DNA: TGTGCCATCAGTGAGAGAAACATTCAGTACTTC.

This clonotype was seen a few times. This sequence joins TRBV20-1 and TRBJ2-7, with 8 positions matching TRBD2. The V segment lost 2 bases and the J segment 3 bases; nucleotides outside the gene matches: 9. CDR3 length equals 15 residues. The germline gives CDR1 DFQATT, CDR2 SNEGSKA (reference sequence). The CDR3 here is CSARPGGAWNYEQYF. CDR3 nucleotides: TGCAGTGCTAGACCGGGAGGGGCGTGGAACTACGAGCAGTACTTC.